The source of this T cell receptor beta chain is a study of neurological immune-mediated disorders. This CDR3 region has 17 residues. The germline CDR1 and CDR2 sequences are LGHNA and YSLEER. TCRdb re-called the 5' RACE reads with MiXCR, one entry per CDR3 protein. The profile shows 55,000 to 65,000 distinct CDR3 sequences, 3% to 4% of them singletons. Turning to this clonotype: The junction does not match germline at one end; this may be a read error.

Sequenced sample: PBMCs. The chain couples TRBV4-3 to TRBJ2-6; tentatively, D is TRBD1 or TRBD2 (5 bases each). The sequence was collected from a woman in her 30s with multiple sclerosis. This chain's CDR3 is CASSQESLSFGAKVLTF. The CDR3, as DNA: TGCGCCAGCAGCCAAGAATCCCTATCTTTCGGGGCCAAAGTCCTGACTTTC.